Below, 16 T cell receptor beta chains from the same sample are listed, as sequenced in a study of blood T cell repertoires in COVID-19. Only in-frame clones appear in the TCRdb table, and some are missing; sequencing was by immunoSEQ multiplex PCR. The sample lists 75,000 or so clones; nearly 90% were seen once. Sequencing was carried out using peripheral blood. The receptors shown here come from a man aged 50 to 60 with acute or convalescent COVID-19.

This rearrangement joins TRBV6-5 to TRBJ1-2; D might be TRBD1 (5 bases). The CDR3 runs to 14 residues. Germline V CDR1 and CDR2: MNHEY, SVGAGI. Trimming removed 0 bases at V and 2 bases at J, with 7 bases between. The CDR3 is CASSYSQGNYGYTF. CDR3 DNA: TGTGCCAGCAGTTACTCGCAGGGAAACTATGGCTACACCTTC.

Regarding this clone: One end of the junction does not line up with germline, which may come from a read error. V gene TRBV7-7 combines with J gene TRBJ2-2; 7 bases are shared with TRBD1. This CDR3 comprises 14 residues. The germline V gene encodes CDR1 SSHAT and CDR2 FNYEAQ (reference sequence). CDR3 nucleotide sequence: TGTGCTAGCAGCTTAGACAGGGTCGCGGGGGAGCTGTTTTTT. Encoded protein: CASSLDRVAGELFF. The full variable domain, completed using reference TRBV7-7 and TRBJ2-2, is GAGVSQSPRYKVTKRGQDVTLRCDPISSHATLYWYQQALGQGPEFLTYFNYEAQPDKSGLPSDRFSAERPEGSISTLTIQRTEQRDSAMYRCASSLDRVAGELFFGEGSRLTVL.

The chain employs TRBV7-9 and TRBJ1-5; D unresolved. This CDR3 has 16 amino acids. Trimming shortened V by 5 bases and J by 0 bases, and 14 bases separated the two germline ends. CDR1 is SEHNR and CDR2 is FQNEAQ in the germline V gene (reference sequence). The chain's CDR3 is CASSPGTRNSNQPQHF. The CDR3 coding sequence is TGTGCCAGCAGCCCGGGAACACGAAATAGCAATCAGCCCCAGCATTTT.

The rearrangement links TRBV6-2 or TRBV6-3 to TRBJ2-6; D gene uncertain. The ends were cut back, 2 bases at V and 1 base at J, with 6 bases in the middle. CDR3 length: 15 amino acids. Germline V gene lookup returns CDR1 MNHEY and CDR2 SVGEGT. As DNA, the CDR3 is TGTGCCAGCAGTTACCATCAGTCTGGGGCCAACGTCCTGACTTTC. Protein product: CASSYHQSGANVLTF.

The sample holds one count of this clone. The chain has TRBV5-4 and TRBJ2-2, with D tentatively TRBD2 (6 bases). Trimming took 1 base from V and 0 from J, leaving 7 bases between them. The CDR3 has 15 amino acids. The V gene's germline CDR1 is SGHNT and CDR2 YYREEE (reference sequence). The CDR3 region has the DNA TGTGCCAGCAGCTTGAGGACTACGAACACCGGGGAGCTGTTTTTT. This translates into CASSLRTTNTGELFF.

V usage is TRBV5-1 and J usage is TRBJ1-2; the D gene is possibly TRBD1 (6 bases). The V gene lost 4 bases and the J gene lost 0 bases, with 19 bases spanning the gap. The germline gives CDR1 SGHRS, CDR2 YFSETQ. The CDR3 consists of 17 residues. For the CDR3, the DNA is TGCGCCAGCAGCCCCGGAACAGGGACGATTTCTAACTATGGCTACACCTTC. Its protein product is CASSPGTGTISNYGYTF. The full variable domain, completed using reference TRBV5-1 and TRBJ1-2, is KAGVTQTPRYLIKTRGQQVTLSCSPISGHRSVSWYQQTPGQGLQFLFEYFSETQRNKGNFPGRFSGRQFSNSRSEMNVSTLELGDSALYLCASSPGTGTISNYGYTFGSGTRLTVV.

The gene calls are TRBV6-1 and TRBJ1-5; TRBD1 matches 9 bases. CDR3 size: 15 residues. The V gene end was trimmed by 3 bases and the J gene end by 4 bases; junction bases not matched to a gene: 4. Germline assignment: CDR1 MNHNS and CDR2 SASEGT. The CDR3 is CASSDYRGPNQPQHF. The CDR3 nucleotides are TGTGCCAGCAGTGATTACAGGGGGCCTAATCAGCCCCAGCATTTT.

The chain joins TRBV5-6 to TRBJ2-7; D perhaps matches TRBD1 (5 bases). V shed 1 base and J shed 3 bases, with 11 bases lying between them. The CDR3 extends over 14 amino acids. CDR1 and CDR2 (germline): SGHDT, YYEEEE. DNA for the CDR3: TGTGCCAGCAGCTTGTCCCAGGGTCTCTACGAGCAGTACTTC. Its protein product is CASSLSQGLYEQYF.

The chain joins TRBV2 to TRBJ2-7; TRBD1 is a possible D gene (5 bases). The V gene's germline CDR1 is SNHLY and CDR2 FYNNEI. The CDR3 extends over 15 amino acids. Trimming pared 6 bases from V and 2 bases from J, leaving 17 bases between. The CDR3 region is CASRHRGGVAYEQYF. CDR3 DNA sequence: TGTGCCAGCAGACATAGGGGCGGAGTTGCCTACGAGCAGTACTTC. The full variable domain, rest sourced from reference TRBV2 and TRBJ2-7, is EPEVTQTPSHQVTQMGQEVILRCVPISNHLYFYWYRQILGQKVEFLVSFYNNEISEKSEIFDDQFSVERPDGSNFTLKIRSTKLEDSAMYFCASRHRGGVAYEQYFGPGTRLTVT.

V usage is TRBV6-5 and J usage is TRBJ1-3; no definite D call. V lost 8 bases to trimming and J lost 0 bases, with 8 bases between them. The CDR3 extends over 13 amino acids. Germline assignment: CDR1 MNHEY and CDR2 SVGAGI. The CDR3 loop is CASRQDSGNTIYF. CDR3 DNA sequence: TGTGCCAGCCGGCAGGACTCTGGAAACACCATATATTTT.

This rearrangement joins TRBV10-1 to TRBJ1-1; 7 bases align to TRBD1. Trimming removed 8 bases from V and 4 bases from J; junction bases left unmatched: 19. Germline CDR1 reads WNHNN; CDR2 reads SYGVQD (reference sequence). The CDR3 runs to 17 residues. The CDR3 here is CASPRGQDSLVGTEAFF. In nucleotides, the CDR3 is TGCGCCAGCCCCCGAGGACAGGACTCCCTGGTAGGCACTGAAGCTTTCTTT.

The rearrangement uses TRBV7-3 and TRBJ2-5; maybe TRBD2 (6 bases). Looked up from germline, CDR1 is SGHTA and CDR2 is FQGTGA. This CDR3 has 14 amino acids. The V gene lost 3 bases and the J gene lost 1 base, with 9 bases spanning the gap. The CDR3 coding sequence is TGTGCCAGCAGCTTGGCCGGGGGCCAAGAGACCCAGTACTTC. Encoded protein: CASSLAGGQETQYF. Drawing the rest from reference TRBV7-3 and TRBJ2-5, the complete variable domain is GAGVSQTPSNKVTEKGKYVELRCDPISGHTALYWYRQSLGQGPEFLIYFQGTGAADDSGLPNDRFFAVRPEGSVSTLKIQRTERGDSAVYLCASSLAGGQETQYFGPGTRLLVL.

The rearrangement links TRBV6-5 to TRBJ2-7; D is undetermined. Germline CDR1 reads MNHEY; CDR2 reads SVGAGI. The CDR3 has 13 amino acids. The V gene lost 0 bases and the J gene lost 3 bases, with 6 bases spanning the gap. CDR3: CASSYSNSYEQYF. The CDR3 DNA reads TGTGCCAGCAGTTACTCGAACAGCTACGAGCAGTACTTC.

The chain has TRBV28 and TRBJ2-5; D is unclear. Germline CDR1 is MDHEN and CDR2 is SYDVKM. The length of the CDR3 is 13 residues. Trimming pared 0 bases from V and 3 bases from J, leaving 5 bases between. CDR3 loop: CASSLWRKETQYF. As DNA, the CDR3 is TGTGCCAGCAGTTTATGGCGGAAAGAGACCCAGTACTTC.

The chain is built from TRBV10-3 and TRBJ1-1; D is possibly TRBD1 (5 bases). The germline gives CDR1 ENHRY, CDR2 SYGVKD. The germline V and J ends were trimmed by 2 bases and 8 bases, with 12 bases remaining between them. The CDR3 consists of 13 residues. In DNA, the CDR3 is TGTGCCATCAGTGAGGGGGCAGTCCTGGAAGCTTTCTTT. It translates to CAISEGAVLEAFF.

This chain links TRBV3-1 (or the pseudogene TRBV3-2) with TRBJ1-1, with D possibly being TRBD1 (5 bases). Per the germline V gene, CDR1 is LGHDT and CDR2 is YNNKEL (reference sequence). Trimming left V 4 bases short and J 4 bases short, with 16 bases between. The CDR3 spans 15 residues. For the CDR3, the DNA is TGTGCCAGCAGCCCTGAATGGCAGGGAAGCACTGAAGCTTTCTTT. It yields the protein CASSPEWQGSTEAFF.